Here is one T cell receptor (beta chain) with its context. TCRdb's copy holds only in-frame clones and misses some; the assay was immunoSEQ multiplex PCR. The sample shows roughly 200,000 clones, roughly four fifths of them seen only once. Losses at the gene ends were 6 bases for V and 0 bases for J; bases not matched to a gene: 4. Germline CDR1 and CDR2: SNHLY and FYNNEI. This CDR3 contains 15 residues. The data derive from a study of blood T cell repertoires in COVID-19. The TCR was taken from a man in his forties who had recovered from COVID-19. The material sequenced was PBMCs or T cells enriched from blood (not recorded which). This sequence joins TRBV2 and TRBJ2-2; 7 nucleotides agree with TRBD2. The CDR3, as DNA: TGTGCCAGCAGCGTAGCGGGTCCGAACACCGGGGAGCTGTTTTTT. Protein: CASSVAGPNTGELFF. Together with reference TRBV2 and TRBJ2-2, the CDR3 gives the full variable domain: EPEVTQTPSHQVTQMGQEVILRCVPISNHLYFYWYRQILGQKVEFLVSFYNNEISEKSEIFDDQFSVERPDGSNFTLKIRSTKLEDSAMYFCASSVAGPNTGELFFGEGSRLTVL.